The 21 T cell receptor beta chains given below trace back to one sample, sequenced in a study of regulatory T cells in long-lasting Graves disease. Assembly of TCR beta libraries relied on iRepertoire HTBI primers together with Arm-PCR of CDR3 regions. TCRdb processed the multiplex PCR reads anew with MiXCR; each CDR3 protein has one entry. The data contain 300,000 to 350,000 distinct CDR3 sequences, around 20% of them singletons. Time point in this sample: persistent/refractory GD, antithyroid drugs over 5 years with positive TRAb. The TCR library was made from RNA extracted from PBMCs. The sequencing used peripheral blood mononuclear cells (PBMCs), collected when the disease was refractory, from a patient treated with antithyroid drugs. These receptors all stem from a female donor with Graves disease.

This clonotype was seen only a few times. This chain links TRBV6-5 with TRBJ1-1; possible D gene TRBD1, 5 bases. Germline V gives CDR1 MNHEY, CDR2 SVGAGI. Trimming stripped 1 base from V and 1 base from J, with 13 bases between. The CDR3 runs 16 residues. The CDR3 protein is CASSYYGSGQNTEAFF. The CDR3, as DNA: TGTGCCAGCAGTTACTACGGAAGCGGACAGAACACTGAAGCTTTCTTT.

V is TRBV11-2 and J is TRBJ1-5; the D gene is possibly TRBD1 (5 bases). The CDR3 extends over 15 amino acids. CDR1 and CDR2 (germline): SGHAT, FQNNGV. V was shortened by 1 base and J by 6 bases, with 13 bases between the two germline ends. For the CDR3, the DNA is TGTGCCAGCAGCTTAGTCTCGGGGGGTAGTCAGCCCCAGCATTTT. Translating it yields CASSLVSGGSQPQHF. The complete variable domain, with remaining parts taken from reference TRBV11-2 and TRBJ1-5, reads EAGVAQSPRYKIIEKRQSVAFWCNPISGHATLYWYQQILGQGPKLLIQFQNNGVVDDSQLPKDRFSAERLKGVDSTLKIQPAKLEDSAVYLCASSLVSGGSQPQHFGDGTRLSIL.

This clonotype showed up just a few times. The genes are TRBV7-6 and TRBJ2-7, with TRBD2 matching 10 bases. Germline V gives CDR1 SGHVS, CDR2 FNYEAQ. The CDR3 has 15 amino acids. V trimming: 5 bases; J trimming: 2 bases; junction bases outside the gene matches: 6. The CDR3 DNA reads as TGTGCCAGCAGCATAGGACTAGCGGCAACCTACGAGCAGTACTTC. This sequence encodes CASSIGLAATYEQYF.

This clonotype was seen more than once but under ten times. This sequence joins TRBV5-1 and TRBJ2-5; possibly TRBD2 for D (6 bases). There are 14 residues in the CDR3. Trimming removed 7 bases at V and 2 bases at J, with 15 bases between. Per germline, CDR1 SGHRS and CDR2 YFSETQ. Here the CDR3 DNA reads TGCGCCAGCGGACCCGGAGGGCTGCAAGAGACCCAGTACTTC. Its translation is CASGPGGLQETQYF. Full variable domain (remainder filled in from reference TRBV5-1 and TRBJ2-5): KAGVTQTPRYLIKTRGQQVTLSCSPISGHRSVSWYQQTPGQGLQFLFEYFSETQRNKGNFPGRFSGRQFSNSRSEMNVSTLELGDSALYLCASGPGGLQETQYFGPGTRLLVL.

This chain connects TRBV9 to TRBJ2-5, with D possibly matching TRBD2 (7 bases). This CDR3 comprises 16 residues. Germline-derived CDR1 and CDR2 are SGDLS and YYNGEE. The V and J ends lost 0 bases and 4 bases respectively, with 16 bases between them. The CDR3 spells CASSVGGGGLGETQYF. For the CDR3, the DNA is TGTGCCAGCAGCGTAGGTGGGGGGGGGCTGGGAGAGACCCAGTACTTC. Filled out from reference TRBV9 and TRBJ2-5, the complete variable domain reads DSGVTQTPKHLITATGQRVTLRCSPRSGDLSVYWYQQSLDQGLQFLIQYYNGEERAKGNILERFSAQQFPDLHSELNLSSLELGDSALYFCASSVGGGGLGETQYFGPGTRLLVL.

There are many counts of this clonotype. CDR3 bases: TGTGCCTGGAGTGATGAGGTCCATGGCTACACCTTC. This encodes CAWSDEVHGYTF. The rearrangement joins TRBV30 to TRBJ1-2; D is unclear. The CDR3 covers 12 residues. From germline, CDR1 is GTSNPN and CDR2 SVGIG (reference sequence). Trimming removed 1 base from V and 6 bases from J, with 9 bases in between.

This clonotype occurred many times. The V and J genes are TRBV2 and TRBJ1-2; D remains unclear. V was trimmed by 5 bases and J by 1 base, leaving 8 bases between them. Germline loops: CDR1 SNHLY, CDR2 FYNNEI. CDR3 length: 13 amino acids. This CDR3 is CASSQRGNYGYTF. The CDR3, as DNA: TGTGCCAGCAGTCAACGGGGTAACTATGGCTACACCTTC.

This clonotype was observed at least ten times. The CDR3: CASSPGVQQYF. CDR3 bases: TGTGCCAGCAGCCCCGGAGTCCAGCAGTACTTC. The rearrangement joins TRBV7-9 to TRBJ2-5; D unresolved. The germline CDR1 and CDR2 sequences are SEHNR and FQNEAQ (reference sequence). Between the trimmed V and J ends, which lost 5 bases and 11 bases, there was a span of 12 bases. The CDR3 runs to 11 residues.

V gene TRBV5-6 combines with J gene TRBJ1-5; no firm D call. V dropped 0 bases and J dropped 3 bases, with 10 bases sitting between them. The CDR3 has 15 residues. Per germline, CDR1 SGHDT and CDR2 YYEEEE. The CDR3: CASSLGPRYNQPQHF. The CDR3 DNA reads TGTGCCAGCAGCTTGGGACCCAGGTACAATCAGCCCCAGCATTTT.

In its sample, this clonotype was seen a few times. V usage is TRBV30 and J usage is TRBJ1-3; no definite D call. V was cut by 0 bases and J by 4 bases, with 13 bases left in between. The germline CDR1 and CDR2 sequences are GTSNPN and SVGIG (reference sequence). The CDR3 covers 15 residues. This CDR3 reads CAWSVGPAAGNTIYF. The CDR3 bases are TGTGCCTGGAGTGTAGGGCCTGCCGCGGGAAACACCATATATTTT.

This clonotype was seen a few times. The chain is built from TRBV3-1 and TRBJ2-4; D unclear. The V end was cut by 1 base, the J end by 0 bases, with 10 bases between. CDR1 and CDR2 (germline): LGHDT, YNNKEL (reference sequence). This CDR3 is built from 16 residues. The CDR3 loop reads CASSQVGVLAKNIQYF. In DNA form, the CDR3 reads TGTGCCAGCAGCCAAGTCGGTGTACTAGCCAAAAACATTCAGTACTTC.

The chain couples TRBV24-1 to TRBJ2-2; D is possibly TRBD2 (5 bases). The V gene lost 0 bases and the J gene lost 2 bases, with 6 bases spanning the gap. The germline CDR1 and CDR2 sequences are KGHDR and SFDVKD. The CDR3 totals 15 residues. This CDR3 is CATSDLEGNTGELFF. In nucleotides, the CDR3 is TGTGCCACCAGTGATTTGGAGGGAAACACCGGGGAGCTGTTTTTT.

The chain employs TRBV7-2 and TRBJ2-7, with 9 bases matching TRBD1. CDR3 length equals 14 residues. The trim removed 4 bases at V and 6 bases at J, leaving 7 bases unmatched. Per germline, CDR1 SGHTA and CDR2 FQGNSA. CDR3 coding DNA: TGTGCCAGCAGCTCTCACAGGGGGCAGGGCGAGCAGTACTTC. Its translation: CASSSHRGQGEQYF. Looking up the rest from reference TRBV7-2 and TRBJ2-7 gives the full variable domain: GAGVSQSPSNKVTEKGKDVELRCDPISGHTALYWYRQSLGQGLEFLIYFQGNSAPDKSGLPSDRFSAERTGGSVSTLTIQRTQQEDSAVYLCASSSHRGQGEQYFGPGTRLTVT.

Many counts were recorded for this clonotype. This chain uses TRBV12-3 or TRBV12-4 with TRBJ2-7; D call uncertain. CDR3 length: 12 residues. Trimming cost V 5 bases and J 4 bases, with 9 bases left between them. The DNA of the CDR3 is TGTGCCAGCAGTCCGGGCCAATACGAGCAGTACTTC. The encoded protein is CASSPGQYEQYF.

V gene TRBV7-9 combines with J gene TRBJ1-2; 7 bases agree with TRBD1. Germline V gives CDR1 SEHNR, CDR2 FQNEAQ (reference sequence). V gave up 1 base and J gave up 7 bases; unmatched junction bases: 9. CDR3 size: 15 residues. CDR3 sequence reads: CASSLVATGTGGYTF. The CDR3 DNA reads TGTGCCAGCAGCTTAGTTGCGACAGGGACGGGTGGCTACACCTTC. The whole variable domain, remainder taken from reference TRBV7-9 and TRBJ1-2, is DTGVSQNPRHKITKRGQNVTFRCDPISEHNRLYWYRQTLGQGPEFLTYFQNEAQLEKSRLLSDRFSAERPKGSFSTLEIQRTEQGDSAMYLCASSLVATGTGGYTFGSGTRLTVV.

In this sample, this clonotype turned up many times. The CDR3 DNA reads as TGTGCCAGCAGCCCGACCGGACAGGTCCATTCACCCCTCCACTTT. It specifies CASSPTGQVHSPLHF. The J gene is TRBJ1-6, the V gene TRBV3-1, with TRBD1 matching over 7 bases. This CDR3 has 15 residues. Germline CDR1 and CDR2: LGHDT and YNNKEL (reference sequence). The V segment lost 4 bases and the J segment 8 bases; nucleotides outside the gene matches: 8.

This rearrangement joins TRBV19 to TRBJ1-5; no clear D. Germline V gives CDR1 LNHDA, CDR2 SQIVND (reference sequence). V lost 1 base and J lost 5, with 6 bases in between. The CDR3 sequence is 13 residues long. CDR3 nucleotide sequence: TGTGCCAGTAGTATAGTAGCAGATCAGCCCCAGCATTTT. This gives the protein CASSIVADQPQHF.

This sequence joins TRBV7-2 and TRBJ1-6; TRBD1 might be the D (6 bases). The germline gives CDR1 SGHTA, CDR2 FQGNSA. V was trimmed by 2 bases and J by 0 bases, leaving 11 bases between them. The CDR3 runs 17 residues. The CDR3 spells CASSLKGQSSYNSPLHF. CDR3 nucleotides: TGTGCCAGCAGCTTAAAAGGACAGAGCTCCTATAATTCACCCCTCCACTTT.

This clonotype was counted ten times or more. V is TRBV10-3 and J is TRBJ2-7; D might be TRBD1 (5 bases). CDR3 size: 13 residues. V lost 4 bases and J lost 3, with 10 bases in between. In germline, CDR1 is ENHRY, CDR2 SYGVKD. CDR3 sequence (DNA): TGTGCCATCAGTGGGCCAGGGATCTACGAGCAGTACTTC. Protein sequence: CAISGPGIYEQYF.

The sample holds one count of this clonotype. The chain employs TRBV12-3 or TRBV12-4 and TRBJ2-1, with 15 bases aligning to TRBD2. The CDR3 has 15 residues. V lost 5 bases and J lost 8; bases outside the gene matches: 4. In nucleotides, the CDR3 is TGTGCCAGCAGTCGGGGACTAGCGGGAGGTTATGAGCAGTTCTTC. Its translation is CASSRGLAGGYEQFF.

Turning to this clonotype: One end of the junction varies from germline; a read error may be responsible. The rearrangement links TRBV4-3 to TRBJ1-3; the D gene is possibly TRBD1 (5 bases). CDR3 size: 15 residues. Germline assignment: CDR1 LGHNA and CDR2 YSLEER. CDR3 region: CASRAGTSSGNTICF. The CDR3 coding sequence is TGCGCCTCGCGGGCGGGGACGAGCTCTGGAAACACCATATGTTTT.